The 14 T cell receptor beta chains below were found in one sample sequenced in a study of T cells expressing NK-cell markers. No DNA is given; TCRdb re-called the 5' RACE reads and lists each CDR3 protein once. Listed are 550,000 to 600,000 distinct CDR3 sequences; 3% to 4.5% falls within the top ten. The specimen sequenced was blood T cells: a sorted CD56 or NKG2C T cell subset, CD4+ or CD8+ T cells, or bulk PBMC T cells (not recorded which). The source of these receptors is a man aged 18 to 30 in good health.

CDR3 residues: CSVDAGVGAGELFF. The chain uses TRBV29-1 and TRBJ2-2; TCRdb calls TRBD2, which cannot be checked without DNA. The CDR3 runs 14 residues. Germline-derived CDR1 and CDR2 are SQVTM and ANQGSEA.

V gene TRBV28 combines with J gene TRBJ2-1. This CDR3 is built from 17 residues. Per germline, CDR1 MDHEN and CDR2 SYDVKM. This CDR3 is CASSLSAAESSYNEQFF. Combining the CDR3 with reference TRBV28 and TRBJ2-1 gives the whole variable domain DVKVTQSSRYLVKRTGEKVFLECVQDMDHENMFWYRQDPGLGLRLIYFSYDVKMKEKGDIPEGYSVSREKKERFSLILESASTNQTSMYLCASSLSAAESSYNEQFFGPGTRLTVL.

The chain joins TRBV5-5 to TRBJ2-1. Germline assignment: CDR1 SGHKS and CDR2 YYEKEE (reference sequence). The CDR3 is 13 amino acids. The CDR3 sequence is CASSLGLVAEQFF. The entire variable domain, with the rest obtained from reference TRBV5-5 and TRBJ2-1, is as follows: DAGVTQSPTHLIKTRGQQVTLRCSPISGHKSVSWYQQVLGQGPQFIFQYYEKEERGRGNFPDRFSARQFPNYSSELNVNALLLGDSALYLCASSLGLVAEQFFGPGTRLTVL.

The chain is built from TRBV7-8 and TRBJ2-7. Germline V CDR1 and CDR2: SGHVS, FQNEAQ. The CDR3 contains 15 residues. CDR3 sequence: CASSLLGGSSYEQYF.

The chain employs TRBV10-2 and TRBJ2-3; TCRdb's assignment of TRBD2 cannot be checked, as there is no DNA. The CDR3 contains 14 residues. CDR1 is WSHSY and CDR2 is SAAADI in the germline V gene. CDR3 loop: CASKERDHTDTQYF.

The chain employs TRBV4-1 and TRBJ2-1; TCRdb reports TRBD1, a call that lacks DNA to check it against. Germline V gene lookup returns CDR1 MGHRA and CDR2 YSYEKL. This CDR3 spans 14 amino acids. Here the CDR3 reads CASSQDFIRGMEFF.

The chain carries TRBV7-9 and TRBJ2-2; with no DNA, the TCRdb D assignment of TRBD2 cannot be verified. The CDR3 runs to 16 residues. CDR1 SEHNR and CDR2 FQNEAQ come from the germline V gene (reference sequence). CDR3 region: CATLRAGRSPTGELFF.

The V and J genes are TRBV4-1 and TRBJ2-5. The V gene's germline CDR1 is MGHRA and CDR2 YSYEKL. The CDR3 has 12 amino acids. The CDR3 region is CASSTNGETQYF.

The rearrangement links TRBV10-3 to TRBJ2-7; the D call from TCRdb, TRBD1, cannot be confirmed without DNA. This CDR3 contains 16 residues. The germline V gene encodes CDR1 ENHRY and CDR2 SYGVKD. Here the CDR3 reads CAISDPRRASAYEQYF.

V usage is TRBV20-1 and J usage is TRBJ2-1; TCRdb designates TRBD2, a call that cannot be tested without DNA. Germline V lookup: CDR1 DFQATT, CDR2 SNEGSKA (reference sequence). This CDR3 is 18 amino acids long. CDR3: CSASYMWEGLRSYNEQFF.

The chain employs TRBV5-6 and TRBJ2-2. The CDR3 is made up of 15 amino acids. Germline lookup yields CDR1 SGHDT and CDR2 YYEEEE. CDR3 sequence reads: CASIQRFDHTGELFF.

The rearrangement links TRBV4-1 to TRBJ2-3; TCRdb gives TRBD1 as the D gene, but with no DNA this cannot be confirmed. Germline values: CDR1 MGHRA, CDR2 YSYEKL. The CDR3 consists of 15 residues. This CDR3 is CASSQVGGRADTQYF.

The rearrangement joins TRBV5-1 to TRBJ2-4; no DNA is available, so the TRBD1 call from TCRdb remains unchecked. The V gene's germline CDR1 is SGHRS and CDR2 YFSETQ. CDR3 length: 14 amino acids. The CDR3 sequence is CASSLGTYPNIQYF. The whole variable domain, remainder taken from reference TRBV5-1 and TRBJ2-4, is KAGVTQTPRYLIKTRGQQVTLSCSPISGHRSVSWYQQTPGQGLQFLFEYFSETQRNKGNFPGRFSGRQFSNSRSEMNVSTLELGDSALYLCASSLGTYPNIQYFGAGTRLSVL.

The chain is built from TRBV6-5 and TRBJ2-1; TCRdb's assignment of TRBD1 cannot be checked, as there is no DNA. The CDR3 is 14 amino acids. In germline, CDR1 is MNHEY, CDR2 SVGAGI. CDR3 loop: CASSSPGRIYEQFF.